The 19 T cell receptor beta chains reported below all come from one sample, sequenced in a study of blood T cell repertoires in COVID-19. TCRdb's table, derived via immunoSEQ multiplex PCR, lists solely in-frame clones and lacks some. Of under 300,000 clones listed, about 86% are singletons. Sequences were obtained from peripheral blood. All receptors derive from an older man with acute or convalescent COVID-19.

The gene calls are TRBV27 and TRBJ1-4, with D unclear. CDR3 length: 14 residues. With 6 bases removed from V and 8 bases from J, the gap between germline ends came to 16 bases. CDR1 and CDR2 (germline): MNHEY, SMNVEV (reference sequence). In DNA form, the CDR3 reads TGTGCCAGCAGCGACACGGTGCCTGGAGAAAAACTGTTTTTT. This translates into CASSDTVPGEKLFF.

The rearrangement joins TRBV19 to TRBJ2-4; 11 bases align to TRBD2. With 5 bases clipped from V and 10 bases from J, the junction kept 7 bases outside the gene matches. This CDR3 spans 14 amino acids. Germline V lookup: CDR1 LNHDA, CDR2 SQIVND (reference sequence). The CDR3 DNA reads TGTGCCAGTAGTCCCGGACTAGCGGGCTTTATTCAGTACTTC. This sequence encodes CASSPGLAGFIQYF. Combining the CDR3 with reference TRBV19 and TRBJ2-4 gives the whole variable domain DGGITQSPKYLFRKEGQNVTLSCEQNLNHDAMYWYRQDPGQGLRLIYYSQIVNDFQKGDIAEGYSVSREKKESFPLTVTSAQKNPTAFYLCASSPGLAGFIQYFGAGTRLSVL.

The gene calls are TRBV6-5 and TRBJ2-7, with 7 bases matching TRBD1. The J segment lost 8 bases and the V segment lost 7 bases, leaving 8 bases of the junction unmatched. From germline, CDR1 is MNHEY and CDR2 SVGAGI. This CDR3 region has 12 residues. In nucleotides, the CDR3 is TGTGCCAGCAAGGAACAGGGGTCGAAGCAGTACTTC. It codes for CASKEQGSKQYF.

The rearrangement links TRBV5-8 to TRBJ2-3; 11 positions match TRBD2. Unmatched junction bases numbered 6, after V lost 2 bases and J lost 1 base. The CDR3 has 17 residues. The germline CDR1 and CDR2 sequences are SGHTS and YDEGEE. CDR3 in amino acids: CASSLMLAGGRTDTQYF. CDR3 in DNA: TGTGCCAGCAGCTTAATGCTAGCGGGGGGACGCACAGATACGCAGTATTTT.

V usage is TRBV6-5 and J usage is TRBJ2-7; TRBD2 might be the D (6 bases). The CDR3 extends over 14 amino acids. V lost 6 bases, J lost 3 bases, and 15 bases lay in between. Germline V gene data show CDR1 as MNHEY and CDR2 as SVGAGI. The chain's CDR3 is CASREGTSVYEQYF. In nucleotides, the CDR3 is TGTGCCAGCAGGGAGGGTACATCGGTCTACGAGCAGTACTTC.

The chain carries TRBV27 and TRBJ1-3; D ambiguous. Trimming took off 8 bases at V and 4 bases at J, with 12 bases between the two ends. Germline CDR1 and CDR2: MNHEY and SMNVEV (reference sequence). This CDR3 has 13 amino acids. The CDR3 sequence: CASQRVPGNTIYF. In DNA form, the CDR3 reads TGTGCCAGCCAGCGGGTCCCGGGAAACACCATATATTTT.

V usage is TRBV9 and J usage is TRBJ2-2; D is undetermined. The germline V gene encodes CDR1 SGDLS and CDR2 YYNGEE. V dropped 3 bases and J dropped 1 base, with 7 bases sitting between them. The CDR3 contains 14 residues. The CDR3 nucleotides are TGTGCCAGCAGCGATCGGTTGAACACCGGGGAGCTGTTTTTT. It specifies CASSDRLNTGELFF.

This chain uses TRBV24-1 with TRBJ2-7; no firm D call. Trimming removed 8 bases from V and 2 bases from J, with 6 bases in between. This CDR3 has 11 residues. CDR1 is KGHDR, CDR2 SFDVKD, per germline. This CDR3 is CATTTAYEQYF. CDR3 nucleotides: TGTGCCACCACCACGGCCTACGAGCAGTACTTC.

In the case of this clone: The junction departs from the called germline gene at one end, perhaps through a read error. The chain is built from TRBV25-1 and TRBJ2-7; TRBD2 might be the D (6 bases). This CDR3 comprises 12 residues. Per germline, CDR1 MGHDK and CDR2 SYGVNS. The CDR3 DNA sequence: TGTGCCAGCAGTGAACGACTGGGACTCACTTCATTC. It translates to CASSERLGLTSF.

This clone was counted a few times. CDR3 bases: TGTGCCAGCAGTTTCCCCCTACAGACGCAGTATTTT. Translating it yields CASSFPLQTQYF. The chain couples TRBV28 to TRBJ2-3, with D hard to call. Per the germline V gene, CDR1 is MDHEN and CDR2 is SYDVKM. The CDR3 loop spans 12 amino acids. V lost 3 bases and J 9 bases, leaving 10 bases between the germline ends. The entire variable domain, with the rest obtained from reference TRBV28 and TRBJ2-3, is as follows: DVKVTQSSRYLVKRTGEKVFLECVQDMDHENMFWYRQDPGLGLRLIYFSYDVKMKEKGDIPEGYSVSREKKERFSLILESASTNQTSMYLCASSFPLQTQYFGPGTRLTVL.

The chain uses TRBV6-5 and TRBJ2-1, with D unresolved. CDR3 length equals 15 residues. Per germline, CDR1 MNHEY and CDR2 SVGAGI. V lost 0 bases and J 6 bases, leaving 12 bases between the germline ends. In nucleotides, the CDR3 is TGTGCCAGCAGTTACTCAACCTTTATGCGCAATGAGCAGTTCTTC. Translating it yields CASSYSTFMRNEQFF.

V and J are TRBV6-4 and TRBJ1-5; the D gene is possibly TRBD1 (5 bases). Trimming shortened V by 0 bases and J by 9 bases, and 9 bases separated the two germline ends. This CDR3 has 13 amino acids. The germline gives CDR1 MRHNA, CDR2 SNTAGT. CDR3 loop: CASSDSQVLPQHF. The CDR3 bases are TGTGCCAGCAGTGACTCACAGGTGTTGCCCCAGCATTTT.

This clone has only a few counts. CDR3 DNA sequence: TGTGCCTGGAGTAGGGGGTCCCAAGAGACCCAGTACTTC. Its protein product is CAWSRGSQETQYF. V is TRBV30 and J is TRBJ2-5, with D possibly matching TRBD1 (6 bases). Germline lookup yields CDR1 GTSNPN and CDR2 SVGIG (reference sequence). The CDR3 length is 13 residues. V was cut by 2 bases and J by 1 base, with 8 bases left in between.

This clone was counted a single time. CDR3 amino acids: CASTPGRTENNQPQHF. The CDR3 DNA reads as TGTGCCAGTACCCCCGGCAGGACAGAGAACAATCAGCCCCAGCATTTT. The J gene is TRBJ1-5, the V gene TRBV19, with D possibly matching TRBD1 (6 bases). The CDR3 has 16 amino acids. Germline CDR1 and CDR2: LNHDA and SQIVND (reference sequence). V lost 7 bases and J 3 bases, leaving 19 bases between the germline ends.

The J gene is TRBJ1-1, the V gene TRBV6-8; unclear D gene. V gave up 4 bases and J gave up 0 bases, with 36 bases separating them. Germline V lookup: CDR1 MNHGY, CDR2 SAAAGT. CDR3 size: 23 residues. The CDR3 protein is CASSSTTNRKRPEEEEVNTEAFF. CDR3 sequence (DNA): TGTGCCAGCAGTTCAACCACCAATAGAAAACGGCCGGAGGAGGAAGAGGTGAACACTGAAGCTTTCTTT.

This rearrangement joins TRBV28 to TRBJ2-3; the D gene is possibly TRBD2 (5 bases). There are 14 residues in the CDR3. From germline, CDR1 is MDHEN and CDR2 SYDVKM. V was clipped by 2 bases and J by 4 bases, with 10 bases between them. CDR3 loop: CASSLAGRADTQYF. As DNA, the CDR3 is TGTGCCAGCAGTTTAGCGGGCCGGGCAGATACGCAGTATTTT.

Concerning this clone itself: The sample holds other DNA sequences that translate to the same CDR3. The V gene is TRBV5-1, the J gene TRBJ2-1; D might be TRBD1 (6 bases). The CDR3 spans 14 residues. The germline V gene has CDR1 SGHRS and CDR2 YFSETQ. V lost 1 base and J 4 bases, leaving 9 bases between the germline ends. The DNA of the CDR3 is TGCGCCAGCAGCTTGCAGGGGACGTACAATGAGCAGTTCTTC. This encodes CASSLQGTYNEQFF.

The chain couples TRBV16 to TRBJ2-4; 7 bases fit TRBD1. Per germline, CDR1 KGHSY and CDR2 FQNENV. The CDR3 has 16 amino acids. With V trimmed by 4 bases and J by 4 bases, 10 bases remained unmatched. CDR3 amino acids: CASSRLVWGQKNIQYF. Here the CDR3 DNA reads TGTGCCAGCAGCCGATTAGTATGGGGACAGAAAAACATTCAGTACTTC.

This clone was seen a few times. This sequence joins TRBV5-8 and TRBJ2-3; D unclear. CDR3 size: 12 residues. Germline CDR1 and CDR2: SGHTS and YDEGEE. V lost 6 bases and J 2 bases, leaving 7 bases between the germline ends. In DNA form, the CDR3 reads TGTGCCAGCACCACTACCACAGATACGCAGTATTTT. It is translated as CASTTTTDTQYF.